Below are 3 T cell receptor beta chains sequenced from a single sample in a study of shared clonotypes between healthy human individuals. Measured with immunoSEQ multiplex PCR; TCRdb has only the in-frame clones, and not every one. The sample consists of 550,000 to 600,000 clones, around 81% of them appearing once. Sequencing input: PBMCs. These receptors all stem from a woman aged 40 to 50 in good health. Some clones in this sample may be carry-over from other donors' samples.

V usage is TRBV19 and J usage is TRBJ1-2; TRBD1 agrees at 9 bases. The CDR3 has 15 residues. Trimming cost V 3 bases and J 3 bases; bases outside gene matches: 5. Germline CDR1 reads LNHDA; CDR2 reads SQIVND (reference sequence). The CDR3 loop reads CASSIGTGSDYGYTF. CDR3 in DNA: TGTGCCAGTAGTATTGGGACAGGGTCGGACTATGGCTACACCTTC.

This chain connects TRBV28 to TRBJ1-5, with D possibly being TRBD1 (5 bases). Trimming left V 7 bases short and J 0 bases short, with 16 bases between. The CDR3 extends over 16 amino acids. Germline CDR1 is MDHEN and CDR2 is SYDVKM. CDR3 sequence reads: CASTNMRDGSNQPQHF. The CDR3 DNA sequence: TGTGCCAGCACCAATATGAGGGACGGTAGCAATCAGCCCCAGCATTTT.

The chain couples TRBV4-3 to TRBJ1-2; D gene unclear. Deletions cut 0 bases from V and 3 bases from J, with 11 bases between. The CDR3 runs 15 residues. Germline V gene data show CDR1 as LGHNA and CDR2 as YSLEER. The CDR3 DNA follows: TGCGCCAGCAGCCAAGAAAGGATCCCGTACTATGGCTACACCTTC. Its translation: CASSQERIPYYGYTF.